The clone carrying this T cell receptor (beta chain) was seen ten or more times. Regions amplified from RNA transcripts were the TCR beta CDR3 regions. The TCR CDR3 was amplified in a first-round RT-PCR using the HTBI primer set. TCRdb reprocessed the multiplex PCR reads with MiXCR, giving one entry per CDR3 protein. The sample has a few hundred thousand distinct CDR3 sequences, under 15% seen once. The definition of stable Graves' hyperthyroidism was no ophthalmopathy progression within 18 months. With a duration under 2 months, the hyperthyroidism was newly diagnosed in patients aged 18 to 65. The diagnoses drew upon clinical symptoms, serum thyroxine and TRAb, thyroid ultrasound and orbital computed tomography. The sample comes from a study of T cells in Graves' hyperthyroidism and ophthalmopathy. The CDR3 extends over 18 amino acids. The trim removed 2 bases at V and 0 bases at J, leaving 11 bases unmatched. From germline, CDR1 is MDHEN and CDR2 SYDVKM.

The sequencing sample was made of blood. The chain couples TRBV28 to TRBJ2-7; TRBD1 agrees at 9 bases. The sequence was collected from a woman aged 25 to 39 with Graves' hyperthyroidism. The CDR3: CASSLQTGQGLNSYEQYF. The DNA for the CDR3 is TGTGCCAGCAGTTTACAAACCGGACAGGGGCTAAACTCCTACGAGCAGTACTTC.